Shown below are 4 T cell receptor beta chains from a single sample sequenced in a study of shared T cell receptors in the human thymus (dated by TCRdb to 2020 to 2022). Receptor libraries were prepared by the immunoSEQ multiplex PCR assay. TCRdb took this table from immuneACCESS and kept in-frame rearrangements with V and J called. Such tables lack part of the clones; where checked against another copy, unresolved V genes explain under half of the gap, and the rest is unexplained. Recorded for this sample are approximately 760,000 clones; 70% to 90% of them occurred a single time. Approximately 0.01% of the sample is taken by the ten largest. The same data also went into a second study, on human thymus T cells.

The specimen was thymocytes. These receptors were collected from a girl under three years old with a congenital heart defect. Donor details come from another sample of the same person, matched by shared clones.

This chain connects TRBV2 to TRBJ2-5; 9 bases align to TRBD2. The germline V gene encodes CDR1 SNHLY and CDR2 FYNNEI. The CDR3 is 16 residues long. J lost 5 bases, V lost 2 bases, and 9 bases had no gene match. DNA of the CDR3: TGTGCCAGCAGTGAAAGAGGCGGGGGGGCGGGGGAGACCCAGTACTTC. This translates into CASSERGGGAGETQYF.

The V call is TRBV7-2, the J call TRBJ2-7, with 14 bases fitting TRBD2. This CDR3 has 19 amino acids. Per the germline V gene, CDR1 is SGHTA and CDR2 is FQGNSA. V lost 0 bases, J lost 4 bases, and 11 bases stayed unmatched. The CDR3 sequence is CASSLAPTSGGAGGYEQYF. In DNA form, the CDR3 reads TGTGCCAGCAGCTTAGCCCCGACTAGCGGGGGGGCCGGTGGGTACGAGCAGTACTTC. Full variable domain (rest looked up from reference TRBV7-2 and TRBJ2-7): GAGVSQSPSNKVTEKGKDVELRCDPISGHTALYWYRQSLGQGLEFLIYFQGNSAPDKSGLPSDRFSAERTGGSVSTLTIQRTQQEDSAVYLCASSLAPTSGGAGGYEQYFGPGTRLTVT.

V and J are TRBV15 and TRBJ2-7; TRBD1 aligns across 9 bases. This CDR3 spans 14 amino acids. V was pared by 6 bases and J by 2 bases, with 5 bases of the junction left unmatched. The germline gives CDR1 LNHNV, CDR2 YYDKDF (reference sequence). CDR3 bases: TGTGCCACCAGAAGCCGGGACAGGGCCTACGAGCAGTACTTC. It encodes CATRSRDRAYEQYF.

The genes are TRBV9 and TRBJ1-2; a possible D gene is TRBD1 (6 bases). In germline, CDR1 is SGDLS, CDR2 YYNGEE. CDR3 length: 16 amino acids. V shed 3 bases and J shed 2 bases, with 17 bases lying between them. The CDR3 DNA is TGTGCCAGCAGCGACCTGAGGGGGTTACTGAACTATGGCTACACCTTC. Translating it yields CASSDLRGLLNYGYTF.